The sequence of this TCR beta chain was determined in a study of blood T cell repertoires in COVID-19. CDR1 is SGHRS and CDR2 is YFSETQ in the germline V gene. The CDR3 length is 12 residues. Concerning this clone itself: Germline is not matched at one junction end, which may reflect a read error.

Clones were read by immunoSEQ multiplex PCR, and TCRdb kept only the in-frame ones, dropping some. The data show approximately 250,000 clones, with about 88% seen just once and 4.1% held by the top ten. The chain has TRBV5-1 and TRBJ2-1; the D gene is possibly TRBD1 (6 bases). Sequencing input: PBMCs or T cells enriched from blood (not recorded which). The receptor comes from a man aged 25 to 40 with acute COVID-19. The CDR3 DNA sequence: TGTGCCAGCGGTAAACAGGGCTATGAGCAGTTCTTC. As protein: CASGKQGYEQFF.